This TCR beta chain is from a study of CD8+ T cells in alopecia areata. Whole-study context: Those patients who were treated received oral tofacitinib, which was given at 5 to 10 mg twice daily for moderate-to-severe alopecia areata.

Investigators isolated RNA and reverse transcribed it into cDNA to act as the sequencing template. Sequenced by immunoSEQ multiplex PCR; TCRdb stores in-frame clones only, minus some. This sample yields just over 3,500 clones, of which roughly 70% are seen a single time; 9.3% belongs to the top ten. The treatment is: oral pan-JAK inhibitor, 5-10 mg twice daily. The study team obtained lesional scalp punch biopsies and peripheral blood from alopecia areata patients. The CDR3 extends over 12 amino acids. The V gene end was trimmed by 1 base and the J gene end by 14 bases; junction bases not matched to a gene: 3. Germline CDR1 SGHVS, CDR2 FQNEAQ.

This chain links TRBV7-8 with TRBJ1-4, with TRBD1 identical over 8 bases. The sequenced sample was skin, obtained at week 24, from a patient treated with tofacitinib. The TCR sequence derives from a human donor with alopecia areata. The CDR3 reads CASSLGTGGLFF. The CDR3 nucleotides are TGTGCCAGCAGCTTAGGCACAGGGGGTCTGTTTTTT.